This TCR beta chain was found in a study of blood T cell repertoires in COVID-19. Overall study: COVID-19 samples, acute and convalescent, were from the United States, Italy and Spain. Sources were T cells, B-cell-depleted T cells, or PBMCs; the material itself was cDNA or gDNA.

One Seattle source followed patients from active infection through their disease course. The CDR3 consists of 16 residues. Per the germline V gene, CDR1 is MNHEY and CDR2 is SMNVEV (reference sequence). Trimming left V 5 bases short and J 5 bases short, with 16 bases between. In the original analysis: Amplifying reference gene primers gave estimates of nucleated cell counts. The assay was immunoSEQ multiplex PCR, and TCRdb's table has in-frame clones only and misses some. That table is the source of V, J and clone size, and D and trimming were worked out from the DNA. The repertoire holds roughly 160,000 clones, with around nine tenths as singletons.

This TCR was recovered from a man aged 55-75 years with COVID-19, enrolled during active disease. The chain carries TRBV27 and TRBJ1-6; D is uncertain. The sequenced sample was peripheral blood. The CDR3 DNA follows: TGTGCCAGCAGTGGACTACTTGGACGGAATAATTCACCCCTCCACTTT. This encodes CASSGLLGRNNSPLHF.